The 30 T cell receptor beta chains in this list originate from one sample, sequenced in a study of CD4 T cells in relation to SARS-CoV-2 and coronaviruses. The antigens for these receptors are not known. Produced via immunoSEQ multiplex PCR; TCRdb's table is partial and in-frame only. Among more than 20,000 clones listed, 77% were seen once. The unexposed donors gave CD4+ T cells in about 2010-2019, prior to COVID-19. The cells were cultured for over eight days before CD4+ T cells were isolated. The sample consisted of CD4+ T cells from PBMCs, cultured in vitro. These receptors all come from a human donor in good health.

The gene calls are TRBV6-1 and TRBJ2-5, with D perhaps matching TRBD2 (5 bases). Germline CDR1 MNHNS, CDR2 SASEGT. This CDR3 is 15 amino acids long. The germline V and J ends were trimmed by 0 bases and 7 bases, with 15 bases remaining between them. CDR3 in DNA: TGTGCCAGCAGTGAAGCAAGGCCACTAGAGGGGACCCAGTACTTC. Protein product: CASSEARPLEGTQYF.

This clone has just a few counts. This chain joins TRBV7-2 and TRBJ1-5; weak D call: TRBD1 (6 bases). Germline values: CDR1 SGHTA, CDR2 FQGNSA. The CDR3 extends over 15 amino acids. Trimming removed 6 bases at V and 1 base at J, with 13 bases between. In DNA, the CDR3 is TGTGCCAGCAGTCTAAACAGGGCCAGCAATCAGCCCCAGCATTTT. Translated: CASSLNRASNQPQHF.

The J gene is TRBJ1-1, the V gene TRBV2; TRBD1 aligns across 7 bases. CDR3 length equals 16 residues. V gave up 7 bases and J gave up 0 bases; unmatched junction bases: 11. Germline V lookup: CDR1 SNHLY, CDR2 FYNNEI. The CDR3 protein is CASNFRQGRMNTEAFF. CDR3 sequence (DNA): TGTGCCAGCAACTTCAGACAGGGCCGGATGAACACTGAAGCTTTCTTT. The variable domain in full, with the rest retrieved from reference TRBV2 and TRBJ1-1, is EPEVTQTPSHQVTQMGQEVILRCVPISNHLYFYWYRQILGQKVEFLVSFYNNEISEKSEIFDDQFSVERPDGSNFTLKIRSTKLEDSAMYFCASNFRQGRMNTEAFFGQGTRLTVV.

This clone was counted once. The rearrangement uses TRBV4-3 and TRBJ1-5, with TRBD1 identical over 7 bases. This CDR3 has 14 residues. V lost 8 bases and J lost 7; bases outside the gene matches: 11. Germline CDR1 reads LGHNA; CDR2 reads YSLEER. The CDR3 DNA is TGCGCCAGCTCGACAGGGACTTCGGGGCAGCCCCAGCATTTT. Encoded protein: CASSTGTSGQPQHF.

In this sample, this clone turned up a few times. This sequence joins TRBV7-9 and TRBJ2-7; D is perhaps TRBD1 (6 bases). Per the germline V gene, CDR1 is SEHNR and CDR2 is FQNEAQ (reference sequence). CDR3 length: 15 residues. V was cut by 4 bases and J by 4 bases, with 17 bases left in between. CDR3 sequence: CASSSYMGQLYEQYF. In nucleotides, the CDR3 is TGTGCCAGCAGCTCATACATGGGACAACTATACGAGCAGTACTTC. The complete variable domain, with remaining parts taken from reference TRBV7-9 and TRBJ2-7, reads DTGVSQNPRHKITKRGQNVTFRCDPISEHNRLYWYRQTLGQGPEFLTYFQNEAQLEKSRLLSDRFSAERPKGSFSTLEIQRTEQGDSAMYLCASSSYMGQLYEQYFGPGTRLTVT.

The chain is built from TRBV3-1 (or the pseudogene TRBV3-2) and TRBJ2-3; TRBD2 matches 14 bases. Trimming cost V 4 bases and J 3 bases; bases outside gene matches: 3. This CDR3 is 16 amino acids long. Germline CDR1 and CDR2: LGHDT and YNNKEL (reference sequence). CDR3: CASSLRLAGGTDTQYF. In nucleotides, the CDR3 is TGTGCCAGCAGCCTTCGACTAGCGGGAGGGACAGATACGCAGTATTTT.

This rearrangement joins TRBV7-7 to TRBJ2-1; tentative D call: TRBD2 (6 bases). Trimming left V 5 bases short and J 7 bases short, with 12 bases between. The length of the CDR3 is 13 residues. Germline V lookup: CDR1 SSHAT, CDR2 FNYEAQ (reference sequence). CDR3 region: CASSPGLPNEQFF. The CDR3 coding sequence is TGTGCCAGCAGCCCGGGACTCCCAAATGAGCAGTTCTTC.

V usage is TRBV5-1 and J usage is TRBJ2-1, with 14 bases identical to TRBD2. J lost 8 bases, V lost 4 bases, and 8 bases had no gene match. Germline V gene lookup returns CDR1 SGHRS and CDR2 YFSETQ. The CDR3 is made up of 16 amino acids. CDR3 in DNA: TGCGCCAGCAGCGTGGGACTAGCGGGGGATGGGGATGAGCAGTTCTTC. As protein: CASSVGLAGDGDEQFF. The variable domain in full, with the rest retrieved from reference TRBV5-1 and TRBJ2-1, is KAGVTQTPRYLIKTRGQQVTLSCSPISGHRSVSWYQQTPGQGLQFLFEYFSETQRNKGNFPGRFSGRQFSNSRSEMNVSTLELGDSALYLCASSVGLAGDGDEQFFGPGTRLTVL.

This sequence joins TRBV12-1 and TRBJ2-7; the table's D call, TRBD2, was not checked against the DNA. TRBV12-1 is a pseudogene. The CDR3 has 14 amino acids. The CDR3 nucleotides read TGTGCCAGCACCGTGGGGGACTTCTCCTACGAGCAGTACTTC. Its translation: CASTVGDFSYEQYF.

This clone was observed a few times. The V call is TRBV4-3, the J call TRBJ2-2, with a tentative D call TRBD2 (6 bases). This CDR3 contains 12 residues. The ends were cut back, 7 bases at V and 6 bases at J, with 9 bases in the middle. The V gene's germline CDR1 is LGHNA and CDR2 YSLEER. CDR3 DNA: TGCGCCAGCACCACGGGGGCCGGGGAGCTGTTTTTT. Amino acid sequence: CASTTGAGELFF.

V is TRBV5-4 and J is TRBJ1-1; a possible D gene is TRBD1 (6 bases). Trimming removed 4 bases from V and 1 base from J, with 11 bases in between. The CDR3 has 14 amino acids. Germline-derived CDR1 and CDR2 are SGHNT and YYREEE (reference sequence). The chain's CDR3 is CASSTDRTNTEAFF. CDR3 nucleotides: TGTGCCAGCAGCACCGACAGGACGAACACTGAAGCTTTCTTT.

This clone occurred once. The gene calls are TRBV5-6 and TRBJ2-5, with D perhaps matching TRBD2 (6 bases). Germline V gene lookup returns CDR1 SGHDT and CDR2 YYEEEE. The CDR3 runs to 14 residues. Trimming removed 4 bases from V and 5 bases from J, with 15 bases in between. The CDR3 sequence: CASSAGRAPETQYF. Written as DNA, the CDR3 is TGTGCCAGCAGCGCGGGACGCGCTCCGGAGACCCAGTACTTC.

The DNA for the CDR3 is TGTGCCAGCAGCCGCTTACAGGGGGCTACTGGCTACACCTTC. Its translation is CASSRLQGATGYTF. The chain links TRBV7-9 to TRBJ1-2, with TRBD1 matching over 9 bases. The CDR3 length is 14 residues. The V gene's germline CDR1 is SEHNR and CDR2 FQNEAQ (reference sequence). The V and J ends lost 5 bases and 7 bases, in that order; junction bases with no gene match: 8.

The CDR3 bases are TGTGCCAGCAGCCCCCACCTGGGGGCGCAGGAGACCCAGTACTTC. Protein product: CASSPHLGAQETQYF. The genes are TRBV4-2 and TRBJ2-5, with D tentatively TRBD1 (6 bases). CDR1 and CDR2 from the germline V gene are LGHNA and YNFKEQ. The length of the CDR3 is 15 residues. V was shortened by 4 bases and J by 5 bases, with 17 bases between the two germline ends.

V usage is TRBV6-6 and J usage is TRBJ1-2, with TRBD1 matching 9 bases. Trimming cost V 5 bases and J 0 bases; bases outside gene matches: 7. The germline gives CDR1 MNHNY, CDR2 SVGAGI (reference sequence). This CDR3 region has 16 residues. CDR3 sequence reads: CASSPPQGASNYGYTF. CDR3 coding DNA: TGTGCCAGCAGTCCACCACAGGGGGCCTCTAACTATGGCTACACCTTC.

The V and J genes are TRBV28 and TRBJ2-7; either TRBD1 or TRBD2 may supply D (6 bases each). Per germline, CDR1 MDHEN and CDR2 SYDVKM. Deletions cut 5 bases from V and 3 bases from J, with 20 bases between. The CDR3 consists of 16 residues. CDR3 protein: CASSPTGGRGHYEQYF. The CDR3 nucleotides are TGTGCCAGCAGTCCGACAGGAGGGAGAGGACACTACGAGCAGTACTTC.

The V and J genes are TRBV7-2 and TRBJ1-2; D is ambiguous. The germline V gene encodes CDR1 SGHTA and CDR2 FQGNSA. The V end lost 5 bases, the J end lost 2 bases, and 12 bases lay between the germline ends. The CDR3 runs 14 residues. The CDR3 sequence is CASSPRRANYGYTF. CDR3 sequence (DNA): TGTGCCAGCAGCCCGCGGAGGGCGAACTATGGCTACACCTTC.

The V and J genes are TRBV18 and TRBJ2-5; no clear D. Germline CDR1 and CDR2: KGHSH and LQKENI. V lost 1 base and J lost 1, with 13 bases in between. There are 16 residues in the CDR3. The CDR3 spells CASSPLEFGRQETQYF. CDR3 nucleotides: TGTGCCAGCTCACCACTGGAATTTGGCCGCCAAGAGACCCAGTACTTC.

This clone was recorded once. The genes are TRBV28 and TRBJ2-3; 7 bases match TRBD2. Germline lookup yields CDR1 MDHEN and CDR2 SYDVKM. The ends lost 6 bases at V and 3 bases at J; junction bases unmatched: 12. CDR3 length equals 16 residues. The CDR3 region has the DNA TGTGCCAGCAGCTCCCCGAGGGGAGGGGCGACAGATACGCAGTATTTT. It encodes CASSSPRGGATDTQYF.

J is TRBJ2-5 and V is TRBV6-5; D not resolved. Germline values: CDR1 MNHEY, CDR2 SVGAGI. The V and J ends lost 6 bases and 2 bases respectively, with 4 bases between them. The CDR3 loop spans 11 amino acids. The CDR3 DNA reads as TGTGCCAGCAGGATTCAAGAGACCCAGTACTTC. Its protein product is CASRIQETQYF.

V usage is TRBV7-2 and J usage is TRBJ2-1; no clear D. CDR1 and CDR2 (germline): SGHTA, FQGNSA. V was pared by 3 bases and J by 6 bases, with 15 bases between. This CDR3 region has 15 residues. The CDR3 DNA reads as TGTGCCAGCAGCTTCCCCCGTTTGGGCGGCAATGAGCAGTTCTTC. Protein sequence: CASSFPRLGGNEQFF. Drawing the rest from reference TRBV7-2 and TRBJ2-1, the complete variable domain is GAGVSQSPSNKVTEKGKDVELRCDPISGHTALYWYRQSLGQGLEFLIYFQGNSAPDKSGLPSDRFSAERTGGSVSTLTIQRTQQEDSAVYLCASSFPRLGGNEQFFGPGTRLTVL.

The chain has TRBV19 and TRBJ2-7, with D possibly TRBD1 on 5 matching bases. CDR1 LNHDA and CDR2 SQIVND come from the germline V gene (reference sequence). Trimming shortened V by 6 bases and J by 0 bases, and 15 bases separated the two germline ends. The CDR3 is made up of 15 amino acids. The CDR3 DNA follows: TGTGCCAGTAGCTCGACAGCTACTGACTCCTACGAGCAGTACTTC. Residues: CASSSTATDSYEQYF.

The chain links TRBV2 to TRBJ2-1; D possibly corresponds to TRBD2 (6 bases). The CDR3 sequence is 13 residues long. Trimming pared 4 bases from V and 4 bases from J, leaving 8 bases between. Germline V gives CDR1 SNHLY, CDR2 FYNNEI. CDR3 bases: TGTGCCAGCAGTGGAGGGACTTACAATGAGCAGTTCTTC. Protein sequence: CASSGGTYNEQFF.

The CDR3 region is CASSFKPNTGGAFF. The CDR3 region has the DNA TGTGCCAGCAGCTTCAAGCCAAATACCGGGGGGGCTTTCTTT. The chain carries TRBV7-2 and TRBJ1-1, with D perhaps matching TRBD1 (5 bases). The CDR3 is 14 residues long. The germline V gene has CDR1 SGHTA and CDR2 FQGNSA. Trimming took off 3 bases at V and 11 bases at J, with 19 bases between the two ends.

This chain links TRBV7-8 with TRBJ1-3, with D maybe TRBD1 (5 bases). Trimming removed 1 base from V and 7 bases from J, with 14 bases in between. CDR3 size: 15 residues. Germline-derived CDR1 and CDR2 are SGHVS and FQNEAQ. The DNA for the CDR3 is TGTGCCAGCAGCTTAGAGTGGGGTGGGGGGAACACCATATATTTT. Translating gives CASSLEWGGGNTIYF. The whole variable domain, filled in from reference TRBV7-8 and TRBJ1-3, reads GAGVSQSPRYKVAKRGQDVALRCDPISGHVSLFWYQQALGQGPEFLTYFQNEAQLDKSGLPSDRFFAERPEGSVSTLKIQRTQQEDSAVYLCASSLEWGGGNTIYFGEGSWLTVV.

The chain is built from TRBV6-2 or TRBV6-3 and TRBJ1-5, with D perhaps matching TRBD1 (5 bases). The V gene lost 0 bases and the J gene lost 4 bases, with 19 bases spanning the gap. The germline V gene has CDR1 MNHEY and CDR2 SVGEGT. CDR3 size: 18 residues. CDR3 region: CASSYSGRDSRYNQPQHF. Here the CDR3 DNA reads TGTGCCAGCAGTTACTCTGGCCGTGACAGTCGATATAATCAGCCCCAGCATTTT.

The chain uses TRBV28 and TRBJ1-2, with D uncertain. The CDR3 has 16 residues. Germline V gene sequence: CDR1 MDHEN, CDR2 SYDVKM. V lost 7 bases to trimming and J lost 4 bases, with 22 bases between them. CDR3 region: CASNSGGPARGYGYTF. CDR3 bases: TGTGCCAGCAATTCGGGAGGACCGGCCCGGGGCTATGGCTACACCTTC.

This sequence joins TRBV18 and TRBJ1-1; no firm D call. The CDR3 is 15 residues long. CDR1 is KGHSH and CDR2 is LQKENI in the germline V gene. Trimming took 0 bases from V and 1 from J, leaving 9 bases between them. CDR3 amino acids: CASSPPSLQNTEAFF. The CDR3 DNA follows: TGTGCCAGCTCACCACCCAGTTTACAGAACACTGAAGCTTTCTTT.

This chain uses TRBV19 with TRBJ2-3; possibly TRBD2 for D (5 bases). The V and J ends lost 7 bases and 2 bases respectively, with 19 bases between them. This CDR3 spans 16 amino acids. Germline lookup yields CDR1 LNHDA and CDR2 SQIVND (reference sequence). The CDR3 bases are TGTGCCAGTAATCGGGGTCTGGCGGGCTACACAGATACGCAGTATTTT. Its translation: CASNRGLAGYTDTQYF.

The rearrangement joins TRBV9 to TRBJ2-3; D remains ambiguous. V was shortened by 4 bases and J by 1 base, with 16 bases between the two germline ends. The CDR3 is 16 amino acids. Germline-derived CDR1 and CDR2 are SGDLS and YYNGEE. In DNA form, the CDR3 reads TGTGCCAGCAGCACCCGAGTTCAGGACGGCACAGATACGCAGTATTTT. Translating it yields CASSTRVQDGTDTQYF.